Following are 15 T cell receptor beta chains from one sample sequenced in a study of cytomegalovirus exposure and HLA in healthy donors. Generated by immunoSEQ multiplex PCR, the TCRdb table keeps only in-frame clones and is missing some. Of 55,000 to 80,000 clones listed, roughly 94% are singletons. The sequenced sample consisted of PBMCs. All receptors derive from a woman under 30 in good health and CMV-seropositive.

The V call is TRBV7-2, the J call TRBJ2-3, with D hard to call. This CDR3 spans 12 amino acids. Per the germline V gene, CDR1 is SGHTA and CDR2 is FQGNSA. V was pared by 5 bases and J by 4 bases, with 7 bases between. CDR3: CASSDQADTQYF. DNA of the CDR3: TGTGCCAGCAGCGACCAGGCAGATACGCAGTATTTT.

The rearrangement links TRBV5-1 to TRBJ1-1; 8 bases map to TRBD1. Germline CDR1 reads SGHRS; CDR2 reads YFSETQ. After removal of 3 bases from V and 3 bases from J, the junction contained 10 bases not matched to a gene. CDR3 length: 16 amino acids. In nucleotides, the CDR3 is TGCGCCAGCAGCTCTTGGGACAGGTCGGCGGACACTGAAGCTTTCTTT. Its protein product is CASSSWDRSADTEAFF.

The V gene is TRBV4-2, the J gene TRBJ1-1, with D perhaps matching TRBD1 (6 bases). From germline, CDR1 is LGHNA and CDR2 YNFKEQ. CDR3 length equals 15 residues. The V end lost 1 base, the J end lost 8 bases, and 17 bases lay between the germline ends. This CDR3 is CASSQGDARTAEAFF. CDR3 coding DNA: TGTGCCAGCAGCCAAGGGGATGCTAGGACAGCAGAAGCTTTCTTT.

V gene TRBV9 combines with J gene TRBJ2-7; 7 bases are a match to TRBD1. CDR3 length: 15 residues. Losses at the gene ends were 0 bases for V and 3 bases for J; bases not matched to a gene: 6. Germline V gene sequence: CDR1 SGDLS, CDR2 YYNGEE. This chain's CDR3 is CASSVGDRALYEQYF. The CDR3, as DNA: TGTGCCAGCAGCGTAGGCGACAGGGCTCTCTACGAGCAGTACTTC.

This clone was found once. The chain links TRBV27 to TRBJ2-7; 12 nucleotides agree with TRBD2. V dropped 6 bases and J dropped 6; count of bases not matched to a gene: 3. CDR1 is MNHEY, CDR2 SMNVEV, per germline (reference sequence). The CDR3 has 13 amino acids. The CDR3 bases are TGTGCCAGCAGCCCTAGCGGGAGGGGCGAGCAGTACTTC. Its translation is CASSPSGRGEQYF.

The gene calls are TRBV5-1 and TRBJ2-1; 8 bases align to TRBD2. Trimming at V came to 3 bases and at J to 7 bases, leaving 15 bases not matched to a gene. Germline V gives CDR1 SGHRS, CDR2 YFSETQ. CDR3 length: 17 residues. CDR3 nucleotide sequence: TGCGCCAGCAGCTGGGGTATCGTTAGCGGGATAGGTAATGAGCAGTTCTTC. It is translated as CASSWGIVSGIGNEQFF.

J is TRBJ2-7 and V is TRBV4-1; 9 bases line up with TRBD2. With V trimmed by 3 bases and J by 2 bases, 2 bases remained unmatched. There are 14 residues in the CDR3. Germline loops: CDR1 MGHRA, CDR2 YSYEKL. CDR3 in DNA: TGCGCCAGCAGCCACGGACTAGCGACCTACGAGCAGTACTTC. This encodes CASSHGLATYEQYF.

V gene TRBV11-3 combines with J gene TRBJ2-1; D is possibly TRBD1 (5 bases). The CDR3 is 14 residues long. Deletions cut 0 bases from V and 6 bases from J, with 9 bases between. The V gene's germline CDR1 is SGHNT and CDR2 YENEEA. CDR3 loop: CASSLDRAGNEQFF. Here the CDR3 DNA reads TGTGCCAGCAGCTTAGACAGGGCTGGCAATGAGCAGTTCTTC.

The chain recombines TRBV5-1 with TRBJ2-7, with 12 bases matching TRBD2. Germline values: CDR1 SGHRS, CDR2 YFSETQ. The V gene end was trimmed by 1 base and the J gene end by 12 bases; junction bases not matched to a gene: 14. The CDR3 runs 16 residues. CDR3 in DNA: TGCGCCAGCAGCTTGACGTGGCGGACTAGCGGGATTCATAGGTACTTC. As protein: CASSLTWRTSGIHRYF.

CDR3 bases: TGTGCCAGCACTCGGCTAGCGGAAGAGACCCAGTACTTC. Residues: CASTRLAEETQYF. V gene TRBV2 combines with J gene TRBJ2-5, with TRBD2 matching 7 bases. V gave up 7 bases and J gave up 3 bases; unmatched junction bases: 5. Germline-derived CDR1 and CDR2 are SNHLY and FYNNEI. The CDR3 sequence is 13 residues long.

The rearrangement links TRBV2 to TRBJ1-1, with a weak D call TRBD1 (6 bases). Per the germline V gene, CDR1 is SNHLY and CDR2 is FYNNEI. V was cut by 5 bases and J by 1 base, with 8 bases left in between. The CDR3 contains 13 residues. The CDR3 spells CASSSQGNTEAFF. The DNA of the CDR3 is TGTGCCAGCAGTTCACAGGGGAACACTGAAGCTTTCTTT.

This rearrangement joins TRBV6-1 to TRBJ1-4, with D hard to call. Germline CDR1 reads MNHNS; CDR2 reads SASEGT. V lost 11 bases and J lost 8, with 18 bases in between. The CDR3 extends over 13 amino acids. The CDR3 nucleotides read TGTGCCGTGATCCGGGCCTGGGAGGAAAAACTGTTTTTT. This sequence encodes CAVIRAWEEKLFF.

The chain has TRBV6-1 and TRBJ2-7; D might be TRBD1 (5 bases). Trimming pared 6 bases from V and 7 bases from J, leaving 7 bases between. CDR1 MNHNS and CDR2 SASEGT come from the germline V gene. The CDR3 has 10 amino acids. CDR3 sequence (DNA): TGTGCCAGCAGGAGGACAGAGCAGTACTTC. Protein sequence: CASRRTEQYF.

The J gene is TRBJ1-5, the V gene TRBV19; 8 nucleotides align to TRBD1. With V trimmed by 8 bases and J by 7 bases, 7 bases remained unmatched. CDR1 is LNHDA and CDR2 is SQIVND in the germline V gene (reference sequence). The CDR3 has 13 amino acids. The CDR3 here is CASRTGPGQPQHF. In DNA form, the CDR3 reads TGTGCCAGTCGGACAGGGCCTGGGCAGCCCCAGCATTTT. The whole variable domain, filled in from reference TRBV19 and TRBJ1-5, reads DGGITQSPKYLFRKEGQNVTLSCEQNLNHDAMYWYRQDPGQGLRLIYYSQIVNDFQKGDIAEGYSVSREKKESFPLTVTSAQKNPTAFYLCASRTGPGQPQHFGDGTRLSIL.

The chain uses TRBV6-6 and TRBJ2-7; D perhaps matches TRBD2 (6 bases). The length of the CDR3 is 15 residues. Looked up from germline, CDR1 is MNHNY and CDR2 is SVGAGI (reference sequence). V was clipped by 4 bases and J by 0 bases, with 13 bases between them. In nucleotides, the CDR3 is TGTGCCAGCAGTTGGGAGGAAAGGGGCTCCTACGAGCAGTACTTC. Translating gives CASSWEERGSYEQYF.